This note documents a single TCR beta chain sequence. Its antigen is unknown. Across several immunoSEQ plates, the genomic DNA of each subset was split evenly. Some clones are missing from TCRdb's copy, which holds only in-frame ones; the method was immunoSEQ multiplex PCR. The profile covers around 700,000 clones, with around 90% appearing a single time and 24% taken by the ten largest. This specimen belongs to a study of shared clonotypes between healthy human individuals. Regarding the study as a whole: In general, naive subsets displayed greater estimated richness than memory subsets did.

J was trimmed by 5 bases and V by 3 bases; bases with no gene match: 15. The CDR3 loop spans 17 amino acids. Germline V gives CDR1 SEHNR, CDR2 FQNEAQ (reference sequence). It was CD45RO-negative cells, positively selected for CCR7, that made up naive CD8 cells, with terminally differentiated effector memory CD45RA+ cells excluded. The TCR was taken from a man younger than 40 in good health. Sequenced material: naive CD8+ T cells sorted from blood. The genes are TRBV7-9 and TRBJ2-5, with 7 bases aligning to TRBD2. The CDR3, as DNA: TGTGCCAGCAGCTTGGGGCAACTGGGCGGGAGCCAGGAGACCCAGTACTTC. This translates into CASSLGQLGGSQETQYF.